The 20 T cell receptor beta chains below come from one sample, sequenced in a study of OX40 agonist ivuxolimab in advanced cancers. The protocol was immunoSEQ multiplex PCR, while the TCRdb copy is restricted to in-frame clones and leaves out a portion. The sample yields approximately 84,000 clones, 89% seen once. Sequencing used CD4+ or CD8+ T cells sorted from blood, obtained in a trial of the OX40 agonist ivuxolimab. These receptors were obtained from an adult with an advanced solid tumor such as melanoma, head and neck, liver or kidney cancer.

V and J are TRBV5-1 and TRBJ1-3; D gene uncertain. The CDR3 has 15 residues. Per the germline V gene, CDR1 is SGHRS and CDR2 is YFSETQ. Trimming left V 3 bases short and J 0 bases short, with 10 bases between. This chain's CDR3 is CASSWLGSSGNTIYF. Written as DNA, the CDR3 is TGCGCCAGCAGCTGGCTGGGGAGCTCTGGAAACACCATATATTTT.

Comment on this clone: This specimen includes other DNA sequences encoding the same CDR3. The chain has TRBV2 and TRBJ2-2, with D hard to call. CDR1 and CDR2 (germline): SNHLY, FYNNEI. V lost 7 bases and J 1 base, leaving 7 bases between the germline ends. The CDR3 runs 13 residues. CDR3 residues: CASTRQNTGELFF. The CDR3 bases are TGTGCCAGCACCAGACAGAACACCGGGGAGCTGTTTTTT.

The gene calls are TRBV27 and TRBJ2-1, with D maybe TRBD1 (5 bases). The germline CDR1 and CDR2 sequences are MNHEY and SMNVEV (reference sequence). The CDR3 contains 16 residues. V lost 6 bases and J lost 6, with 21 bases in between. In DNA, the CDR3 is TGTGCCAGCAGCTGGGGCGTAAGGTGGCGCAGCAATGAGCAGTTCTTC. This translates into CASSWGVRWRSNEQFF.

J is TRBJ2-1 and V is TRBV10-3, with 10 bases lining up with TRBD2. Germline V lookup: CDR1 ENHRY, CDR2 SYGVKD. The CDR3 sequence is 14 residues long. V was pared by 4 bases and J by 5 bases, with 2 bases of the junction left unmatched. The CDR3, as DNA: TGTGCCATCAGTGTACTAGCGGGAAACAATGAGCAGTTCTTC. It translates to CAISVLAGNNEQFF.

The chain employs TRBV7-9 and TRBJ1-1; the D is unclear. Per the germline V gene, CDR1 is SEHNR and CDR2 is FQNEAQ (reference sequence). CDR3 length equals 14 residues. The V and J ends lost 1 base and 4 bases respectively, with 10 bases between them. Here the CDR3 DNA reads TGTGCCAGCAGCTTAGTAGGGATTAGCACTGAAGCTTTCTTT. This encodes CASSLVGISTEAFF.

This clone was recorded once. The V and J genes are TRBV5-1 and TRBJ2-3; 13 nucleotides line up with TRBD2. This CDR3 has 19 residues. From germline, CDR1 is SGHRS and CDR2 YFSETQ. V was clipped by 3 bases and J by 1 base; unmatched bases: 11. CDR3 DNA sequence: TGCGCCAGCAGCTCTCAGATCCGGACTAGCGGGAGAGGCACAGATACGCAGTATTTT. This encodes CASSSQIRTSGRGTDTQYF.

The rearrangement uses TRBV5-4 and TRBJ2-7; D is uncertain. V was pared by 7 bases and J by 5 bases, with 16 bases between. Germline V gives CDR1 SGHNT, CDR2 YYREEE (reference sequence). The CDR3 covers 13 residues. In DNA, the CDR3 is TGTGCCAGCGGTGGGTGGGATTTCAACGAGCAGTACTTC. Translation: CASGGWDFNEQYF.

The chain couples TRBV27 to TRBJ2-2; D remains ambiguous. This CDR3 is built from 17 residues. The V and J ends lost 8 bases and 2 bases respectively, with 21 bases between them. Germline values: CDR1 MNHEY, CDR2 SMNVEV (reference sequence). In nucleotides, the CDR3 is TGTGCCAGCGGTAACTCATATGCAGCCGTAAACACCGGGGAGCTGTTTTTT. Its translation is CASGNSYAAVNTGELFF.

This clone was observed once. The chain couples TRBV7-6 to TRBJ2-2, with D unclear. Trimming stripped 0 bases from V and 6 bases from J, with 11 bases between. This CDR3 has 15 residues. The germline gives CDR1 SGHVS, CDR2 FNYEAQ. The CDR3 is CASSLASSGPGELFF. In DNA, the CDR3 is TGTGCCAGCAGCTTAGCGTCTAGTGGGCCCGGGGAGCTGTTTTTT.

V usage is TRBV2 and J usage is TRBJ2-3; no firm D call. The CDR3 consists of 11 residues. The V gene's germline CDR1 is SNHLY and CDR2 FYNNEI. Trimming shortened V by 6 bases and J by 6 bases, and 7 bases separated the two germline ends. The CDR3 DNA reads as TGTGCCAGCAGGTATTACGATACGCAGTATTTT. It yields the protein CASRYYDTQYF.

The chain joins TRBV28 to TRBJ1-5; the D gene is possibly TRBD1 (6 bases). V was cut by 7 bases and J by 6 bases, with 10 bases left in between. This CDR3 has 12 amino acids. The germline V gene has CDR1 MDHEN and CDR2 SYDVKM. The CDR3 loop reads CASKIQGQPQHF. CDR3 coding DNA: TGTGCCAGCAAGATACAGGGTCAGCCCCAGCATTTT. The complete variable domain, with remaining parts taken from reference TRBV28 and TRBJ1-5, reads DVKVTQSSRYLVKRTGEKVFLECVQDMDHENMFWYRQDPGLGLRLIYFSYDVKMKEKGDIPEGYSVSREKKERFSLILESASTNQTSMYLCASKIQGQPQHFGDGTRLSIL.

The chain employs TRBV11-2 and TRBJ1-2; weak D call: TRBD1 (5 bases). The CDR3 consists of 15 residues. Deletions cut 0 bases from V and 4 bases from J, with 12 bases between. The V gene's germline CDR1 is SGHAT and CDR2 FQNNGV. CDR3 coding DNA: TGTGCCAGCAGCTTAGAACGGGGGAAATCCTATGGCTACACCTTC. Translated: CASSLERGKSYGYTF.

V and J are TRBV7-6 and TRBJ1-6; maybe TRBD1 (5 bases). The CDR3 spans 15 residues. Germline values: CDR1 SGHVS, CDR2 FNYEAQ. Between the trimmed V and J ends, which lost 5 bases and 4 bases, there was a span of 12 bases. For the CDR3, the DNA is TGTGCCAGCAGCCCCAGGGCAGGTTATAATTCACCCCTCCACTTT. It codes for CASSPRAGYNSPLHF.

This chain joins TRBV6-5 and TRBJ1-1, with 7 bases that match TRBD1. This CDR3 has 14 residues. Trimming cost V 5 bases and J 2 bases; bases outside gene matches: 5. Germline V gene lookup returns CDR1 MNHEY and CDR2 SVGAGI. CDR3 sequence: CASSTPGGNTEAFF. In DNA form, the CDR3 reads TGTGCCAGCAGTACCCCAGGGGGTAACACTGAAGCTTTCTTT.

The chain combines TRBV29-1 with TRBJ2-3; no definite D call. V was pared by 4 bases and J by 0 bases, with 2 bases between. The CDR3 is 11 amino acids. Looked up from germline, CDR1 is SQVTM and CDR2 is ANQGSEA. The chain's CDR3 is CSVVSTDTQYF. The DNA of the CDR3 is TGCAGCGTTGTGAGCACAGATACGCAGTATTTT.

The chain recombines TRBV19 with TRBJ1-4, with D unclear. Germline V gene lookup returns CDR1 LNHDA and CDR2 SQIVND (reference sequence). V gave up 5 bases and J gave up 0 bases, with 13 bases separating them. CDR3 length: 16 residues. CDR3 region: CASSPWQESTNEKLFF. In nucleotides, the CDR3 is TGTGCCAGTAGTCCGTGGCAGGAATCAACTAATGAAAAACTGTTTTTT.

The CDR3 DNA sequence: TGTGCCACCAGCACCCGAAGGGGGGGCCAAGAGACCCAGTACTTC. Translation gives CATSTRRGGQETQYF. The chain has TRBV15 and TRBJ2-5, with a tentative D call TRBD2 (7 bases). This CDR3 is built from 15 residues. V shed 4 bases and J shed 1 base, with 13 bases lying between them. Germline assignment: CDR1 LNHNV and CDR2 YYDKDF (reference sequence).

The chain links TRBV7-7 to TRBJ2-5; maybe TRBD1 (9 bases). The CDR3 totals 15 residues. Germline values: CDR1 SSHAT, CDR2 FNYEAQ (reference sequence). The CDR3 reads CASGTGSGEQETQYF. DNA of the CDR3: TGTGCTAGCGGGACAGGGTCAGGTGAACAAGAGACCCAGTACTTC.

CDR3 in amino acids: CSANGEETQYF. In nucleotides, the CDR3 is TGCAGTGCTAATGGGGAAGAGACCCAGTACTTC. The chain combines TRBV20-1 with TRBJ2-5; D not certain. Germline-derived CDR1 and CDR2 are DFQATT and SNEGSKA (reference sequence). Trimming stripped 4 bases from V and 3 bases from J, with 6 bases between. The CDR3 consists of 11 residues.

V and J are TRBV4-2 and TRBJ2-1, with TRBD2 matching 9 bases. Germline CDR1 LGHNA, CDR2 YNFKEQ. CDR3 size: 14 residues. The V gene end was trimmed by 5 bases and the J gene end by 7 bases; junction bases not matched to a gene: 6. CDR3 sequence reads: CASSTLREGNEQFF. The CDR3 bases are TGTGCCAGCAGCACATTGCGGGAGGGGAATGAGCAGTTCTTC.